This TCR beta chain was obtained from a study of long-term antiretroviral therapy in people with HIV. Sequencing relied on immunoSEQ assay v3.0, run at survey level. Clones were read by immunoSEQ multiplex PCR, and TCRdb kept only the in-frame ones, dropping some. The table lists 40,000 to 60,000 clones, about 88% of them singletons, with roughly 3% in the top ten. Specimens retained roughly 1-11 million cryopreserved PBMC preceding DNA extraction. Germline CDR1 is SGDLS and CDR2 is YYNGEE. This CDR3 has 16 amino acids. J lost 6 bases, V lost 4 bases, and 14 bases had no gene match. The chain has TRBV9 and TRBJ1-1, with 8 bases fitting TRBD1. The specimen comprised unsorted PBMCs, sampled 0.8 years after starting antiretroviral therapy. The sequence was collected from a woman under 30 with HIV. This CDR3 reads CASSPSPGQAFPEAFF. The CDR3 DNA reads TGTGCCAGCAGCCCATCTCCGGGACAGGCCTTCCCTGAAGCTTTCTTT.